The clone carrying this TCR beta chain was seen ten or more times. The antigen is unknown. Germline V CDR1 and CDR2: PRHDT, FYEKMQ (reference sequence). This CDR3 is built from 14 residues. The V end lost 3 bases, the J end lost 10 bases, and 16 bases lay between the germline ends. Patients with uncontrolled infections, other autoimmune diseases, pregnancy or lactation were excluded. These data are taken from a study of T cells in Graves' hyperthyroidism and ophthalmopathy. As for the study in general: Prior to any treatment, at the point of initial diagnosis, peripheral blood was collected.

Regarding the study as a whole: Most thyroid clonotypes expanded above 0.001 appeared in blood too.

Researchers took RNA transcripts and amplified the TCR beta CDR3 regions from them. The TCR CDR3 first-round RT-PCR relied on the HTBI primer set. One entry per CDR3 protein results from TCRdb running MiXCR on the multiplex PCR reads. The sample comprises about 640,000 distinct CDR3 sequences, approximately 15% of which are singletons, and around 13% rests with the top ten. Sequences were obtained from blood. The receptor's source is a woman aged 50 to 65 with Graves' ophthalmopathy. The J gene is TRBJ2-1, the V gene TRBV13; D unresolved. CDR3 DNA sequence: TGTGCCAGCAGCTTTCGCGTTGGGGTTCACGAGCAGTTCTTC. This translates into CASSFRVGVHEQFF.